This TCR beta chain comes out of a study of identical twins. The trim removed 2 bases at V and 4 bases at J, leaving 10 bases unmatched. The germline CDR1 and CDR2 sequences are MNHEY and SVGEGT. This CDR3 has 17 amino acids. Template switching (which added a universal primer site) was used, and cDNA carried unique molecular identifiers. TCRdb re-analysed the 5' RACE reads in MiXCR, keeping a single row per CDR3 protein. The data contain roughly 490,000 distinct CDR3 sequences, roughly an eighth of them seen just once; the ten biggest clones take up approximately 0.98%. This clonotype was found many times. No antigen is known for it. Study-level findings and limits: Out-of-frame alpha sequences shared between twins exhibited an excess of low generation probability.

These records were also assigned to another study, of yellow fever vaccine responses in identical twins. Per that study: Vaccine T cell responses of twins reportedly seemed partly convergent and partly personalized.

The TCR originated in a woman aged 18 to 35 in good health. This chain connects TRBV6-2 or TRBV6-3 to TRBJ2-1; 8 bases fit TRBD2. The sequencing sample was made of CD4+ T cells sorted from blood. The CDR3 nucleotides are TGTGCCAGCAGTTACCTGGCGGGAGGACCTAGTTACAATGAGCAGTTCTTC. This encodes CASSYLAGGPSYNEQFF.